The 26 T cell receptor beta chains below were found in one sample sequenced in a study of siplizumab effects on memory and regulatory T cells. Clones were sequenced by immunoSEQ multiplex PCR, and TCRdb holds only the in-frame ones, with some missing. This table has approximately 94,000 clones, around 97% appearing once. The material sequenced was naive CD4+ T cells sorted from blood. The origin of the receptors is a human donor in good health.

The J gene is TRBJ1-1, the V gene TRBV6-5; D is undetermined. The V gene's germline CDR1 is MNHEY and CDR2 SVGAGI. This CDR3 has 13 residues. V lost 6 bases and J lost 1, with 9 bases in between. CDR3 loop: CASSYQTNTEAFF. DNA of the CDR3: TGTGCCAGCAGCTACCAGACGAACACTGAAGCTTTCTTT.

V gene TRBV19 combines with J gene TRBJ1-2, with D perhaps TRBD1 (6 bases). The CDR3 contains 17 residues. V gave up 3 bases and J gave up 3 bases, with 20 bases separating them. Looked up from germline, CDR1 is LNHDA and CDR2 is SQIVND (reference sequence). The CDR3 bases are TGTGCCAGTAGTATGAGTTGGGGGCCGGACAGCTACTATGGCTACACCTTC. Protein: CASSMSWGPDSYYGYTF.

The CDR3 region is CATSRDRAGRTGNTIYF. The DNA of the CDR3 is TGTGCCACCAGCAGAGATCGGGCAGGGCGGACTGGAAACACCATATATTTT. This rearrangement joins TRBV15 to TRBJ1-3, with D tentatively TRBD1 (5 bases). The CDR3 is made up of 17 amino acids. Trimming cost V 0 bases and J 2 bases, with 14 bases left between them. Germline CDR1 and CDR2: LNHNV and YYDKDF (reference sequence).

The chain is built from TRBV6-1 and TRBJ2-5, with D tentatively TRBD1 or TRBD2 (6 bases each). V lost 6 bases and J lost 2, with 16 bases in between. This CDR3 has 15 amino acids. Germline V lookup: CDR1 MNHNS, CDR2 SASEGT. Here the CDR3 DNA reads TGTGCCAGCAGGGAGGGGGTTATCATTCAAGAGACCCAGTACTTC. Translation: CASREGVIIQETQYF.

V gene TRBV4-3 combines with J gene TRBJ2-1, with D possibly being TRBD2 (5 bases). The CDR3 contains 15 residues. The V gene's germline CDR1 is LGHNA and CDR2 YSLEER. The V and J ends lost 1 base and 2 bases respectively, with 9 bases between them. The CDR3 reads CASSQVGGTYNEQFF. CDR3 coding DNA: TGCGCCAGCAGCCAAGTTGGAGGAACCTACAATGAGCAGTTCTTC.

The V call is TRBV9, the J call TRBJ2-2; D gene uncertain. This CDR3 contains 13 residues. CDR1 is SGDLS, CDR2 YYNGEE, per germline. V was shortened by 0 bases and J by 4 bases, with 4 bases between the two germline ends. The CDR3: CASSVGGTGELFF. CDR3 bases: TGTGCCAGCAGCGTAGGCGGCACCGGGGAGCTGTTTTTT.

The genes are TRBV10-3 and TRBJ2-1; D is uncertain. V was clipped by 5 bases and J by 0 bases, with 8 bases between them. This CDR3 is 14 amino acids long. Looked up from germline, CDR1 is ENHRY and CDR2 is SYGVKD. The CDR3 region is CAISPGSSYNEQFF. The CDR3 DNA reads TGTGCCATCAGTCCAGGTAGCTCCTACAATGAGCAGTTCTTC.

The chain carries TRBV6-4 and TRBJ2-7; a weak D match, TRBD1 (6 bases). This CDR3 has 14 amino acids. In germline, CDR1 is MRHNA, CDR2 SNTAGT. V was shortened by 4 bases and J by 5 bases, with 15 bases between the two germline ends. The CDR3 sequence: CASSAQGIRDEQYF. CDR3 coding DNA: TGTGCCAGCAGTGCACAGGGTATAAGGGACGAGCAGTACTTC.

The V gene is TRBV11-2, the J gene TRBJ1-1, with D unclear. Germline CDR1 reads SGHAT; CDR2 reads FQNNGV. The length of the CDR3 is 16 residues. Trimming cost V 5 bases and J 2 bases, with 18 bases left between them. CDR3 bases: TGTGCCAGCAGCCCACAACAGCCGCAGTTCAACACTGAAGCTTTCTTT. Amino acids: CASSPQQPQFNTEAFF.

The chain links TRBV27 to TRBJ2-5, with a tentative D call TRBD2 (6 bases). This CDR3 region has 14 residues. The V and J ends lost 5 bases and 5 bases respectively, with 15 bases between them. Germline CDR1 reads MNHEY; CDR2 reads SMNVEV (reference sequence). This CDR3 reads CASSPRLEAETQYF. The CDR3 DNA is TGTGCCAGCAGTCCTAGACTAGAGGCGGAGACCCAGTACTTC.

This chain links TRBV5-1 with TRBJ1-2, with 7 bases identical to TRBD1. This CDR3 is built from 14 residues. Per germline, CDR1 SGHRS and CDR2 YFSETQ. J lost 4 bases, V lost 4 bases, and 7 bases had no gene match. CDR3 residues: CASSTGTDIYGYTF. The CDR3 DNA sequence: TGCGCCAGCAGCACCGGGACAGATATCTATGGCTACACCTTC.

The J gene is TRBJ2-1, the V gene TRBV5-4; 9 bases are a match to TRBD1. The germline V gene has CDR1 SGHNT and CDR2 YYREEE (reference sequence). V lost 4 bases, J lost 8 bases, and 10 bases stayed unmatched. The CDR3 spans 15 residues. The CDR3 DNA is TGTGCCAGCAGCCCGGCCGGGACAGGGTCATATGAGCAGTTCTTC. It translates to CASSPAGTGSYEQFF.

The chain is built from TRBV4-2 and TRBJ2-5; 8 bases match TRBD2. The V gene end was trimmed by 0 bases and the J gene end by 6 bases; junction bases not matched to a gene: 15. The CDR3 spans 18 residues. Germline V gene lookup returns CDR1 LGHNA and CDR2 YNFKEQ. The CDR3 protein is CASSQDTLAGGGLQTQYF. CDR3 nucleotides: TGTGCCAGCAGCCAAGACACCTTGGCCGGCGGGGGGCTGCAGACCCAGTACTTC.

This clone was seen once. The V and J genes are TRBV4-1 and TRBJ1-5; 9 nucleotides agree with TRBD1. Germline V CDR1 and CDR2: MGHRA, YSYEKL. The CDR3 is 17 residues long. The junction had 5 bases not matched to a gene; V was cut back by 0 bases and J by 2 bases. This CDR3 is CASSQEGTGGGNQPQHF. CDR3 bases: TGCGCCAGCAGCCAAGAGGGCACAGGGGGCGGCAATCAGCCCCAGCATTTT.

This chain uses TRBV6-6 with TRBJ2-7, with D unresolved. The germline V gene has CDR1 MNHNY and CDR2 SVGAGI (reference sequence). Deletions cut 8 bases from V and 5 bases from J, with 10 bases between. The CDR3 is 11 residues long. The CDR3 DNA reads TGTGCCAGCTGGCGCGCGGACGAGCAGTACTTC. It translates to CASWRADEQYF.

V and J are TRBV5-8 and TRBJ2-3, with TRBD1 identical over 10 bases. The V and J ends lost 3 bases and 5 bases, in that order; junction bases with no gene match: 6. Germline assignment: CDR1 SGHTS and CDR2 YDEGEE. The CDR3 loop spans 15 amino acids. The CDR3 spells CASSSGTGDRDTQYF. The CDR3 DNA follows: TGTGCCAGCAGCTCCGGGACAGGGGATAGAGATACGCAGTATTTT. Drawing the rest from reference TRBV5-8 and TRBJ2-3, the complete variable domain is EAGVTQSPTHLIKTRGQQATLRCSPISGHTSVYWYQQALGLGLQFLLWYDEGEERNRGNFPPRFSGRQFPNYSSELNVNALELEDSALYLCASSSGTGDRDTQYFGPGTRLTVL.

The rearrangement joins TRBV4-2 to TRBJ2-3, with 10 positions matching TRBD2. CDR3 length equals 17 residues. Germline V CDR1 and CDR2: LGHNA, YNFKEQ. V was pared by 5 bases and J by 3 bases, with 11 bases of the junction left unmatched. DNA of the CDR3: TGTGCCAGCAGCTCCGAGGGCAGCGGGGGGGTAACAGATACGCAGTATTTT. Its protein product is CASSSEGSGGVTDTQYF.

This chain joins TRBV7-2 and TRBJ1-1, with D tentatively TRBD1 (5 bases). Germline V gives CDR1 SGHTA, CDR2 FQGNSA. Trimming shortened V by 3 bases and J by 0 bases, and 11 bases separated the two germline ends. The CDR3 covers 15 residues. The chain's CDR3 is CASSLGEKLNTEAFF. The CDR3 DNA sequence: TGTGCCAGCAGCTTGGGGGAGAAATTGAACACTGAAGCTTTCTTT.

The V and J genes are TRBV4-3 and TRBJ2-5; 9 bases are a match to TRBD2. This CDR3 is built from 17 residues. Germline loops: CDR1 LGHNA, CDR2 YSLEER. After removal of 0 bases from V and 3 bases from J, the junction contained 8 bases not matched to a gene. DNA of the CDR3: TGCGCCAGCAGCCAAGATAGAAGCGGGGGGCGAGAAGAGACCCAGTACTTC. Its protein is CASSQDRSGGREETQYF.

V is TRBV7-6 and J is TRBJ1-5; 11 bases align to TRBD1. Trimming took 4 bases from V and 6 from J; bases not matched to a gene: 5. The CDR3 totals 15 residues. Germline V gives CDR1 SGHVS, CDR2 FNYEAQ. CDR3 amino acids: CASSSLGQGAQPQHF. CDR3 DNA sequence: TGTGCCAGCAGCTCACTAGGACAGGGGGCTCAGCCCCAGCATTTT.

This sequence joins TRBV2 and TRBJ1-3; D is unresolved. This CDR3 has 14 residues. Germline assignment: CDR1 SNHLY and CDR2 FYNNEI. The V end lost 7 bases, the J end lost 0 bases, and 10 bases lay between the germline ends. Written as DNA, the CDR3 is TGTGCCAGCACCGAAGAATACTCTGGAAACACCATATATTTT. The encoded protein is CASTEEYSGNTIYF.

The J gene is TRBJ2-3, the V gene TRBV18; a possible D gene is TRBD2 (6 bases). V gave up 4 bases and J gave up 8 bases, with 16 bases separating them. CDR1 is KGHSH, CDR2 LQKENI, per germline. The CDR3 totals 14 residues. DNA for the CDR3: TGTGCCAGCTCACTCACCGTCGGGGGAGGTACGCAGTATTTT. Translated, it gives CASSLTVGGGTQYF.

The CDR3 DNA follows: TGTGCCAGCAGCTTGGACGGGAGCTCCTACGAGCAGTACTTC. This codes for CASSLDGSSYEQYF. The V and J genes are TRBV7-3 and TRBJ2-7; perhaps TRBD2 as D (6 bases). Germline V gene sequence: CDR1 SGHTA, CDR2 FQGTGA. Trimming shortened V by 3 bases and J by 0 bases, and 9 bases separated the two germline ends. This CDR3 contains 14 residues.

V usage is TRBV6-1 and J usage is TRBJ1-1; TRBD1 is a possible D gene (6 bases). CDR3 length: 15 residues. V dropped 6 bases and J dropped 2 bases, with 16 bases sitting between them. Germline V gene sequence: CDR1 MNHNS, CDR2 SASEGT. The CDR3 sequence is CASSERGGRNTEAFF. As DNA, the CDR3 is TGTGCCAGCAGCGAACGGGGGGGCCGAAACACTGAAGCTTTCTTT.

This chain links TRBV7-2 with TRBJ1-2; D not resolved. V lost 1 base and J 7 bases, leaving 22 bases between the germline ends. CDR1 is SGHTA and CDR2 is FQGNSA in the germline V gene. This CDR3 contains 17 residues. In nucleotides, the CDR3 is TGTGCCAGCAGCTTAGGGCGGGCTAAGGGCCAAGGAGGTGGCTACACCTTC. Translated, it gives CASSLGRAKGQGGGYTF.

The rearrangement uses TRBV15 and TRBJ1-1; the D gene is possibly TRBD1 (5 bases). The CDR3 is 14 amino acids. V lost 0 bases and J lost 4, with 9 bases in between. Germline loops: CDR1 LNHNV, CDR2 YYDKDF (reference sequence). The chain's CDR3 is CATSRDGAGTEAFF. In DNA form, the CDR3 reads TGTGCCACCAGCAGAGACGGGGCGGGCACTGAAGCTTTCTTT.